This T cell receptor beta chain appears in the sequencing data of a study of OX40 agonist ivuxolimab in advanced cancers. Study-wide context: The costimulatory receptor OX40 (CD134) was targeted by ivuxolimab, a fully human IgG2 agonistic monoclonal antibody. The paper covers the monotherapy dose-escalation part of the phase I ivuxolimab trial, which included N ≈ 57 patients. Partial responses were achieved by three dose-escalation patients, of whom one had hepatocellular carcinoma and two had cutaneous melanoma. Prior anti-PD-1, anti-PD-L1 or anti-CTLA-4 therapy was permitted, and checkpoint inhibitors had been received by roughly two fifths of dose-escalation patients. Intravenous ivuxolimab was administered to patients every 2 weeks at six dose levels: 0.01, 0.1, 0.3, 1.5, 3 and 10 mg/kg. Among the 50 to 55 dose-escalation patients, some 20 had hepatocellular carcinoma, some 15 melanoma, 9 renal cell carcinoma and 9 head and neck cancer. The purpose of peripheral TCRbeta sequencing was to test whether ivuxolimab changed TCR sequence diversity and led to clonal T-cell expansion. A male proportion of around 83% and a mean age of roughly 55 years, ranging from about 20 to 80, were recorded for the dose-escalation cohort.

Genomic DNA was isolated from the sorted cells so that the TCRbeta CDR3 region could be sequenced. TCRbeta CDR3 regions were sequenced using the immunoSEQ Assay. In its TCRdb copy, this immuneACCESS table keeps in-frame sequences only and misses some clones. Where compared with another copy, unresolved V genes explain less than half of these, and the others have no known cause. Here the sample has 75,000 to 100,000 clones; more than 75% occur a single time. Together, the top ten hold less than 3% of the sample. A remark on this clone: The clone's antigen remains unknown. No much larger clonotype is one base removed from it; base qualities were not supplied.

General findings and caveats noted by the study authors: At doses of 0.1 to 3.0 mg/kg, clonal expansion of both CD4+ and CD8+ blood T cells was observed from baseline to week 6. The antigen specificity of the peripheral T cells that underwent clonal expansion was not determined. After ivuxolimab, more expanded clones were found on average in CD8+ T cells than in CD4+ T cells. In the 0.1-3.0 mg/kg groups, partial responders had among the lowest normalized peripheral clonal expansion, particularly in CD8+ T cells. Low levels of normalized T-cell clonal expansion were also seen in some nonresponding patients.

Patients with autoimmune disease history or receiving systemic immunosuppression were excluded from the trial. Peripheral blood for TCR sequencing was drawn from every dose cohort at baseline, at cycle 4 day 1 and at cycle 7 day 1. The samples were drawn from a first-in-human, open-label, multicenter phase I dose-escalation trial of ivuxolimab. Adults with locally advanced or metastatic melanoma, renal cell carcinoma, hepatocellular carcinoma or head and neck squamous cell carcinoma were enrolled in the trial. Before TCR sequencing, CD4+ and CD8+ T cells were separately sorted from peripheral blood. The starting material was CD4+ or CD8+ T cells sorted from blood, obtained in a trial of the OX40 agonist ivuxolimab. This sequence originates from an adult with an advanced solid tumor such as melanoma, head and neck, liver or kidney cancer.

CDR3 protein: CAWTPDSFEQYF. At the DNA level, the sequence is TGTGCCTGGACCCCCGACAGTTTCGAGCAGTACTTC. The rearrangement combines TRBV30 with TRBJ2-7; the best D guess is TRBD1, with 5 bases matching. The CDR3 sequence holds 12 residues, the cysteine and phenylalanine included. The DNA shown is the 36-base CDR3, in frame from base 1. Trimming takes 4 bases from V and 6 bases from J, and the germline ends sit 13 bases apart. CDR1 and CDR2 (GTSNPN, SVGIG) derive from the germline V gene (reference sequence).